This T cell receptor beta chain comes out of a study of a mutant IDH1 vaccine in newly diagnosed glioma. Study context: Receipt of radiotherapy, temozolomide, or both preceded the study, and most received both.

General study results and limits: Pseudoprogression appears to have had no connection to changes in top peripheral T cell clonotypes.

The protocol was immunoSEQ multiplex PCR, while the TCRdb copy is restricted to in-frame clones and leaves out a portion. The table includes 80,000 to 100,000 clones, about four fifths detected once. This CDR3 spans 15 amino acids. V lost 3 bases, J lost 1 base, and 11 bases lay in between. Per the germline V gene, CDR1 is SGHAT and CDR2 is FQNNGV. The time point is: baseline, week 1 (first vaccination visit). The sample's treatment: pre-vaccination baseline after standard-of-care therapy. Donors had new IDH1-mutant astrocytomas of WHO grade 3 or 4 (ATRX-lost). This clone was picked up one time. Its target is not known.

The chain joins TRBV11-2 to TRBJ2-3; no definite D call. The sample in question was PBMCs, obtained from a glioma patient treated with radiotherapy, temozolomide or both. This sequence was found in a man between 35 and 55 years old with glioma. Some clones in this sample may be carry-over from other donors' samples. The CDR3 protein is CASSLGILRTDTQYF. The CDR3, as DNA: TGTGCCAGCAGCTTGGGGATTCTCCGCACAGATACGCAGTATTTT.